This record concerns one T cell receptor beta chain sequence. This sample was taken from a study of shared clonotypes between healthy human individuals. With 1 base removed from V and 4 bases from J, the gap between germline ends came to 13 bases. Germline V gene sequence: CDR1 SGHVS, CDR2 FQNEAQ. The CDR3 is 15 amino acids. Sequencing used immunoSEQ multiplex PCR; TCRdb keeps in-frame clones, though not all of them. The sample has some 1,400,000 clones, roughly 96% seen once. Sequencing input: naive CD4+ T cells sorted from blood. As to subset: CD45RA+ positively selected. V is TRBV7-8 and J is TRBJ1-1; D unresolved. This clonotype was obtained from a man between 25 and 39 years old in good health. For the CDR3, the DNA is TGTGCCAGCAGCTTAGTTGTGGGATCAGTCACTGAAGCTTTCTTT. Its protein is CASSLVVGSVTEAFF.